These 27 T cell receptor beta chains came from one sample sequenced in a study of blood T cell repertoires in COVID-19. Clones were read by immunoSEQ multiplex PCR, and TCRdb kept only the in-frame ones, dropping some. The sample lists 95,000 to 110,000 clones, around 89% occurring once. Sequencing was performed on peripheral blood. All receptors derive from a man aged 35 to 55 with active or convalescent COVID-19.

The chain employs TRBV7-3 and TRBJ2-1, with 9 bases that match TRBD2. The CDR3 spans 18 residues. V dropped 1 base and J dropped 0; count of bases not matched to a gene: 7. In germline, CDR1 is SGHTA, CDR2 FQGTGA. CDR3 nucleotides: TGTGCCAGCAGCTTAATAGCTAGCGGGGTTAGCTCCTACAATGAGCAGTTCTTC. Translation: CASSLIASGVSSYNEQFF.

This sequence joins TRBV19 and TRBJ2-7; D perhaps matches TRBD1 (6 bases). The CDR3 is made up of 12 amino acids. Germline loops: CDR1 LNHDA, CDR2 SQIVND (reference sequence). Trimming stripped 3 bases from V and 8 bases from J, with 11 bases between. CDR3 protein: CASSMEQGKQYF. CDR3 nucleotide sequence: TGTGCCAGTAGTATGGAACAGGGAAAGCAGTACTTC.

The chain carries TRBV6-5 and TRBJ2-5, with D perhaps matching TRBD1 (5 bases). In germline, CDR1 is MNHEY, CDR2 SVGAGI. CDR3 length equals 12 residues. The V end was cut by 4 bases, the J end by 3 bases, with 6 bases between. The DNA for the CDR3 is TGTGCCAGCAGTTCGACAGAAGAGACCCAGTACTTC. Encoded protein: CASSSTEETQYF.

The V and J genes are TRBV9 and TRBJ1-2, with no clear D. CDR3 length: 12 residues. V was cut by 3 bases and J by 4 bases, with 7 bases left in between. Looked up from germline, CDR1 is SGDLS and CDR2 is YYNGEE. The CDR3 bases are TGTGCCAGCAGCGCGTACAGCTATGGCTACACCTTC. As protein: CASSAYSYGYTF.

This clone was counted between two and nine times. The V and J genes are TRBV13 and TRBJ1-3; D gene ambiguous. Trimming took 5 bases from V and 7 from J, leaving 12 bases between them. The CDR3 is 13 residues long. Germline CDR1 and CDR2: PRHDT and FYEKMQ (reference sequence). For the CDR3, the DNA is TGTGCCAGCAGCGTCGACATCGACAACACCATATATTTT. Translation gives CASSVDIDNTIYF.

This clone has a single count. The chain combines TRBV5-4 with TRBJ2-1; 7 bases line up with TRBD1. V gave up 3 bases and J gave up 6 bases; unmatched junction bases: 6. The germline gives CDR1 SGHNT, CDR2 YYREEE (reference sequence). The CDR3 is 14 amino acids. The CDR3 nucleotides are TGTGCCAGCAGCTCGACACAGGGGTCCAATGAGCAGTTCTTC. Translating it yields CASSSTQGSNEQFF.

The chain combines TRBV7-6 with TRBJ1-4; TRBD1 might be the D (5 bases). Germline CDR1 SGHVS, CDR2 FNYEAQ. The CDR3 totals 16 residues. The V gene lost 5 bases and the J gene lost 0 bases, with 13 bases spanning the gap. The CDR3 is CASSPVGGPTNEKLFF. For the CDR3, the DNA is TGTGCCAGCAGCCCGGTGGGGGGACCAACTAATGAAAAACTGTTTTTT.

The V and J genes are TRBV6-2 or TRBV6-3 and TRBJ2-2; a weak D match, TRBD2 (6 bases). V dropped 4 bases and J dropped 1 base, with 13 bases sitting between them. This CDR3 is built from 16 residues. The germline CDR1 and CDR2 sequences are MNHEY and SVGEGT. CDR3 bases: TGTGCCAGCAGTTCCCTCTCGGGGGAGAACACCGGGGAGCTGTTTTTT. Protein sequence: CASSSLSGENTGELFF.

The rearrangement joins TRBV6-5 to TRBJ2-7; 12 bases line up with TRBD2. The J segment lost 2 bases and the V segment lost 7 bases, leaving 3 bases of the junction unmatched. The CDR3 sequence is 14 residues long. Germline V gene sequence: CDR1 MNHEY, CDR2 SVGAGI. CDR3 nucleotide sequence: TGTGCCAGCAAATCTAGCGGGAGGGCCTACGAGCAGTACTTC. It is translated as CASKSSGRAYEQYF.

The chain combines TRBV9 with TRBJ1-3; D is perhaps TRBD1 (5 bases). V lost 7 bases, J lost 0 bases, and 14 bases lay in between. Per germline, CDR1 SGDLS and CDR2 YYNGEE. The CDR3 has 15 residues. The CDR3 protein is CASGRDASSGNTIYF. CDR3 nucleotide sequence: TGTGCCAGCGGGCGGGACGCCAGCTCTGGAAACACCATATATTTT.

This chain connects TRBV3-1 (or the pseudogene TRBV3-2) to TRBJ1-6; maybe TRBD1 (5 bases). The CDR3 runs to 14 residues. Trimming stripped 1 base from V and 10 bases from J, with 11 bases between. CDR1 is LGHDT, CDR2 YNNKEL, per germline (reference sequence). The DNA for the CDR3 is TGTGCCAGCAGCCAAGTACGAAAGGGGTCACCCCTCCACTTT. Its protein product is CASSQVRKGSPLHF.

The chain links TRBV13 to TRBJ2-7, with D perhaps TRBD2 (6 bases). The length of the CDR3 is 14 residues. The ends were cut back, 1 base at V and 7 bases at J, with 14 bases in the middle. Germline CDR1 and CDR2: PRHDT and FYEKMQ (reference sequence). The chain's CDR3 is CASSLDRGTSEQYF. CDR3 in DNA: TGTGCCAGCAGCTTAGACCGGGGGACGAGTGAGCAGTACTTC.

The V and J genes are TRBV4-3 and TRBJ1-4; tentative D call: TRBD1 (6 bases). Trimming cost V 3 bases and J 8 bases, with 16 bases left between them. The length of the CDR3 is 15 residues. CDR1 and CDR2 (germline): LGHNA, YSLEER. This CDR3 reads CASSHTAGAGEKLFF. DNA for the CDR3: TGCGCCAGCAGCCACACCGCGGGGGCTGGGGAAAAACTGTTTTTT.

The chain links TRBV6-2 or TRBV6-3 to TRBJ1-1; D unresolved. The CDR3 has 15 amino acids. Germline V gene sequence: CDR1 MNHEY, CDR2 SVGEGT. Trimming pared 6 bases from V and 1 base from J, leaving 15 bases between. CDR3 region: CASSEIDPGNTEAFF. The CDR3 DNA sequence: TGTGCCAGCAGCGAAATCGATCCGGGGAACACTGAAGCTTTCTTT.

CDR3 region: CASSLGPNSTVRADTQYF. Written as DNA, the CDR3 is TGCGCCAGCAGCTTGGGGCCCAATTCGACAGTCAGAGCAGATACGCAGTATTTT. The genes are TRBV5-1 and TRBJ2-3; D is perhaps TRBD1 (5 bases). Germline values: CDR1 SGHRS, CDR2 YFSETQ. This CDR3 is 18 amino acids long. V lost 0 bases and J lost 4, with 21 bases in between.

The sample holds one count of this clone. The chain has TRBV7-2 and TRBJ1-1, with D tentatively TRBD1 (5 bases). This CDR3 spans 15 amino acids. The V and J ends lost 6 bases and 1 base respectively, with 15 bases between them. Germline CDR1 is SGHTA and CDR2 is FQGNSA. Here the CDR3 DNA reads TGTGCCAGCAGGTCGCAGGGAATGAGGAACACTGAAGCTTTCTTT. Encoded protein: CASRSQGMRNTEAFF.

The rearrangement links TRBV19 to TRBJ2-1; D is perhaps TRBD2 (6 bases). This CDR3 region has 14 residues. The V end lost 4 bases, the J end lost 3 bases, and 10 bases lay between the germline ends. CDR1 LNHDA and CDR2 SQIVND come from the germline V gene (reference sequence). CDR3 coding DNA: TGTGCCAGTAGTAGGACGGGACTCTACAATGAGCAGTTCTTC. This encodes CASSRTGLYNEQFF.

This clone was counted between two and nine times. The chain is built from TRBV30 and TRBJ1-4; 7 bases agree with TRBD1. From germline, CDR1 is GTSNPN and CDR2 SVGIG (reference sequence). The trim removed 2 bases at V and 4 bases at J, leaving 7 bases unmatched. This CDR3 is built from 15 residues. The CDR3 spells CAWSPGQAGNEKLFF. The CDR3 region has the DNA TGTGCCTGGAGTCCAGGACAGGCTGGTAATGAAAAACTGTTTTTT.

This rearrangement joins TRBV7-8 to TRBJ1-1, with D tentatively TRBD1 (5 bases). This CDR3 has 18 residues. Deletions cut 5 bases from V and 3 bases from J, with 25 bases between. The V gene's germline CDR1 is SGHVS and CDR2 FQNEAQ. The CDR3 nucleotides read TGTGCCAGCAGCCTTACTGTCGCAGGGTCATCGGCAGACACTGAAGCTTTCTTT. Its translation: CASSLTVAGSSADTEAFF.

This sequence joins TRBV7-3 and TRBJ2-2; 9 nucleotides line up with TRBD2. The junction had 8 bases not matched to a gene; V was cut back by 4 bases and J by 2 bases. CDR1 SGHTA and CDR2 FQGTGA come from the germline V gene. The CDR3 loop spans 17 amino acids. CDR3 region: CASSSFPTSGNTGELFF. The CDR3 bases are TGTGCCAGCAGCTCCTTTCCGACTAGCGGAAACACCGGGGAGCTGTTTTTT. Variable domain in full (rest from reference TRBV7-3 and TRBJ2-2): GAGVSQTPSNKVTEKGKYVELRCDPISGHTALYWYRQSLGQGPEFLIYFQGTGAADDSGLPNDRFFAVRPEGSVSTLKIQRTERGDSAVYLCASSSFPTSGNTGELFFGEGSRLTVL.

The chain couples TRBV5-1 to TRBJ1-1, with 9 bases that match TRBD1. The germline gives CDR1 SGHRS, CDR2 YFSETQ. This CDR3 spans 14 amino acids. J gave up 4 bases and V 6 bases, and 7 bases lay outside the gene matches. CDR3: CASTITGGSTEAFF. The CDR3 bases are TGCGCCAGCACTATTACAGGGGGCAGCACTGAAGCTTTCTTT.

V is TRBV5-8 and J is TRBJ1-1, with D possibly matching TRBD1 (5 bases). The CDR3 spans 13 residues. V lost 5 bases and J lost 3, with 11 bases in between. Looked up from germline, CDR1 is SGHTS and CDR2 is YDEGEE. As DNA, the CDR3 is TGTGCCAGCAGGTCCAGGGCTTACACTGAAGCTTTCTTT. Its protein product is CASRSRAYTEAFF.

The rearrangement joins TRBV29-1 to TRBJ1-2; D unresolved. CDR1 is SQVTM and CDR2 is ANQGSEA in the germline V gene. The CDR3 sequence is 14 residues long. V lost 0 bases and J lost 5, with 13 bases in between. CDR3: CSVEEAAPRYGYTF. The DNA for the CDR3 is TGCAGCGTTGAAGAAGCAGCCCCTAGGTATGGCTACACCTTC.

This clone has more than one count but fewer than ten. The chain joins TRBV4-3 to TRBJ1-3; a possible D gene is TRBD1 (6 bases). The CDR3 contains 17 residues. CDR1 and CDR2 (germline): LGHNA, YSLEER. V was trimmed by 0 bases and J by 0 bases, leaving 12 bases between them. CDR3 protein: CASSQDPQGSSGNTIYF. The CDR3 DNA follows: TGCGCCAGCAGCCAAGATCCGCAGGGGTCCTCTGGAAACACCATATATTTT.

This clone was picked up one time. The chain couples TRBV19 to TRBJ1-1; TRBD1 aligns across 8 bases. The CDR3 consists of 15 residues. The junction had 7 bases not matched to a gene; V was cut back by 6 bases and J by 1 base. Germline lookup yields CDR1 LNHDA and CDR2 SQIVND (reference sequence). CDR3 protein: CASSLGGQANTEAFF. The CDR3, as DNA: TGTGCCAGTAGCTTGGGGGGACAGGCGAACACTGAAGCTTTCTTT. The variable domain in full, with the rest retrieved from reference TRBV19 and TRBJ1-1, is DGGITQSPKYLFRKEGQNVTLSCEQNLNHDAMYWYRQDPGQGLRLIYYSQIVNDFQKGDIAEGYSVSREKKESFPLTVTSAQKNPTAFYLCASSLGGQANTEAFFGQGTRLTVV.

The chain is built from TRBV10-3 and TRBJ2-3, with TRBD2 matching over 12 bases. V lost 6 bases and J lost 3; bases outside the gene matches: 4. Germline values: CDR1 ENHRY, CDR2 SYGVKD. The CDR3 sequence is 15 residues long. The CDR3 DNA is TGTGCCATCAGGACTAGCGGGAGTTCTACAGATACGCAGTATTTT. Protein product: CAIRTSGSSTDTQYF.

CDR3 nucleotide sequence: TGTGCCAGCAGCCTAGGCGGGGGGCAAAATTCACCCCTCCACTTT. Its translation is CASSLGGGQNSPLHF. The genes are TRBV6-5 and TRBJ1-6; a weak D match, TRBD1 (6 bases). CDR1 is MNHEY, CDR2 SVGAGI, per germline. CDR3 length: 15 amino acids. Trimming removed 6 bases at V and 7 bases at J, with 16 bases between.